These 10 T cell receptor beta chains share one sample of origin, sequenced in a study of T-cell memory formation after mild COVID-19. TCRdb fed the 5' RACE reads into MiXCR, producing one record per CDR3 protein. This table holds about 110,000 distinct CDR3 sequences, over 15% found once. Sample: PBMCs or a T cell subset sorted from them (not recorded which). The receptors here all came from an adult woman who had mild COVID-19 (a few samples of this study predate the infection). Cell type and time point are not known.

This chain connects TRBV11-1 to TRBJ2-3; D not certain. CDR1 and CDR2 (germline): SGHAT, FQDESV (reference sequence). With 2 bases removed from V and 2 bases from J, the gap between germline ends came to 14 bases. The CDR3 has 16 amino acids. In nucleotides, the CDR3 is TGTGCCAGCAGCTTATGGAGCCCCGGTGCCACAGATACGCAGTATTTT. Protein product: CASSLWSPGATDTQYF.

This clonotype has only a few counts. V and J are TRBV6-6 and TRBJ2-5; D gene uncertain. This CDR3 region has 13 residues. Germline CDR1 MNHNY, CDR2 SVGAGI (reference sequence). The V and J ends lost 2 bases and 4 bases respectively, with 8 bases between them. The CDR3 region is CASSYTAPETQYF. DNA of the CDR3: TGTGCCAGCAGTTACACCGCGCCAGAGACCCAGTACTTC.

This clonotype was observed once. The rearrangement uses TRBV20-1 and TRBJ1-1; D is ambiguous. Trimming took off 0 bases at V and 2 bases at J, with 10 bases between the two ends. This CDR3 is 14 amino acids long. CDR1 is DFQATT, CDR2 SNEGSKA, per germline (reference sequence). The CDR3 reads CSARDTLGNTEAFF. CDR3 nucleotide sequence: TGCAGTGCTAGAGATACCCTGGGTAACACTGAAGCTTTCTTT.

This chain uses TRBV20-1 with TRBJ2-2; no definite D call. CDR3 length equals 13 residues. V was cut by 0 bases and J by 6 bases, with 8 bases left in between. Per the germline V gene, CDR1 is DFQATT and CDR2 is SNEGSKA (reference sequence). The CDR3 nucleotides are TGCAGTGCTAGAGACGGTAGCCCCGGGGAGCTGTTTTTT. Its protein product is CSARDGSPGELFF.

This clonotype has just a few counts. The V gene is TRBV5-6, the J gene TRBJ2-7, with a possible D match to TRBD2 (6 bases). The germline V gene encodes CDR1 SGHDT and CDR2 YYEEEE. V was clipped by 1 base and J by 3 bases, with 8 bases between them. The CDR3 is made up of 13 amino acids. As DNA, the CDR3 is TGTGCCAGCAGCTTGCGGGGGATCTACGAGCAGTACTTC. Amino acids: CASSLRGIYEQYF. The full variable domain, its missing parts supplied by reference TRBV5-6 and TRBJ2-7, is DAGVTQSPTHLIKTRGQQVTLRCSPKSGHDTVSWYQQALGQGPQFIFQYYEEEERQRGNFPDRFSGHQFPNYSSELNVNALLLGDSALYLCASSLRGIYEQYFGPGTRLTVT.

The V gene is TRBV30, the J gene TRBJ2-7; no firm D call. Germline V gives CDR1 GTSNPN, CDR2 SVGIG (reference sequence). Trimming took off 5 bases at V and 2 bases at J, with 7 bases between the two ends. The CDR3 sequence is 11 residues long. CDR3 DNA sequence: TGTGCCTGGGGTCCTACCTACGAGCAGTACTTC. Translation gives CAWGPTYEQYF.

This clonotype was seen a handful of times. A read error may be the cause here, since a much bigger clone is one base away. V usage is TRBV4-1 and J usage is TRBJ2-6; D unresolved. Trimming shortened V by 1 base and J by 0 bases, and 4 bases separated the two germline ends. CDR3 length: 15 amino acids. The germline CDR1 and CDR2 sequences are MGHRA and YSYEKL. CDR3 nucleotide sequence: TGCGCCAGCAGCCAAGCAGCCTCTGGGGCCAACGTCCTGACTTTC. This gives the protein CASSQAASGANVLTF.

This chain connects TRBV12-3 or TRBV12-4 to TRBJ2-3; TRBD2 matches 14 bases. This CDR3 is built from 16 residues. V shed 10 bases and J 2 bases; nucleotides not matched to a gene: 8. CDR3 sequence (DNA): TGTGCCACCCGAGGACTAGCGGGGGGTTACACAGATACGCAGTATTTT. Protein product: CATRGLAGGYTDTQYF.

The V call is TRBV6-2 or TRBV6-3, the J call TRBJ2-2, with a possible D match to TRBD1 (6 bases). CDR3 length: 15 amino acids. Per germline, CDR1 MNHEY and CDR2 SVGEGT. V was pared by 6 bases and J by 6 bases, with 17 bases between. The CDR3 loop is CASSQWDTTPGELFF. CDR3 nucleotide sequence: TGTGCCAGCAGCCAATGGGACACTACCCCCGGGGAGCTGTTTTTT.

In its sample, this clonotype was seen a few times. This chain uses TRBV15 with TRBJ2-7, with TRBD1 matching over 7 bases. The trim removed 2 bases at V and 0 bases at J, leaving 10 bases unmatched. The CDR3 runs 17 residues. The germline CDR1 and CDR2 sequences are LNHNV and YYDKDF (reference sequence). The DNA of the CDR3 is TGTGCCACCAGCAGAACATTCACAGGGGAAAGCTCCTACGAGCAGTACTTC. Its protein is CATSRTFTGESSYEQYF.